Listed here are 13 T cell receptor beta chains from one sample, sequenced in a study of blood T cell repertoires in COVID-19. Only in-frame clones appear in the TCRdb table, and some are missing; sequencing was by immunoSEQ multiplex PCR. This sample has 150,000 to 200,000 clones, with 75% to 85% found just once. Sequencing was performed on PBMCs or T cells enriched from blood (not recorded which). The receptor source for this set is a woman aged 50 to 60 with acute COVID-19.

CDR3 loop: CAIWGGGPNTEAFF. The CDR3 DNA is TGTGCCATCTGGGGCGGGGGCCCAAACACTGAAGCTTTCTTT. The chain carries TRBV10-3 and TRBJ1-1, with TRBD1 as a possible D gene (6 bases). CDR1 is ENHRY, CDR2 SYGVKD, per germline. There are 14 residues in the CDR3. Trimming cost V 8 bases and J 2 bases, with 15 bases left between them.

The CDR3 nucleotides read TGTGCCAGCACCCAGGACATTAGCGGCTACACCTTC. This sequence encodes CASTQDISGYTF. The V and J genes are TRBV28 and TRBJ1-2; D perhaps matches TRBD1 (5 bases). The ends were cut back, 7 bases at V and 8 bases at J, with 14 bases in the middle. Per the germline V gene, CDR1 is MDHEN and CDR2 is SYDVKM. The CDR3 contains 12 residues.

The chain carries TRBV28 and TRBJ1-4; no reliable D call. The CDR3 has 13 residues. V lost 3 bases and J 6 bases, leaving 8 bases between the germline ends. Germline values: CDR1 MDHEN, CDR2 SYDVKM. This chain's CDR3 is CASSLVQDEKLFF. The CDR3 nucleotides read TGTGCCAGCAGTTTGGTCCAGGATGAAAAACTGTTTTTT.

The J gene is TRBJ1-5, the V gene TRBV7-2; the match to TRBD1 covers 7 bases. The V segment lost 5 bases and the J segment 4 bases; nucleotides outside the gene matches: 5. The CDR3 is made up of 14 amino acids. Germline lookup yields CDR1 SGHTA and CDR2 FQGNSA. The CDR3 here is CASSRGQWNQPQHF. The CDR3 DNA reads TGTGCCAGCAGCCGGGGACAGTGGAATCAGCCCCAGCATTTT.

This chain uses TRBV11-2 with TRBJ1-6; weak D call: TRBD1 (6 bases). Per germline, CDR1 SGHAT and CDR2 FQNNGV. This CDR3 has 15 amino acids. V was cut by 5 bases and J by 10 bases, with 18 bases left in between. The CDR3 sequence is CASSVIQGWGSPLHF. The CDR3 DNA sequence: TGTGCCAGCAGCGTAATACAGGGTTGGGGATCACCCCTCCACTTT.

This sequence joins TRBV6-5 and TRBJ1-6; the D gene is possibly TRBD1 (6 bases). V shed 10 bases and J shed 10 bases, with 20 bases lying between them. The CDR3 runs to 14 residues. Germline CDR1 and CDR2: MNHEY and SVGAGI. The chain's CDR3 is CATTLIRGYSPLHF. In DNA, the CDR3 is TGTGCCACGACTTTAATCAGGGGATACTCACCCCTCCACTTT.

This clone has a handful of counts. This chain links TRBV11-2 with TRBJ1-5; D not resolved. The CDR3 contains 14 residues. V lost 1 base, J lost 0 bases, and 4 bases lay in between. Germline values: CDR1 SGHAT, CDR2 FQNNGV. The CDR3 sequence is CASSLVGSNQPQHF. Written as DNA, the CDR3 is TGTGCCAGCAGCTTAGTCGGTAGCAATCAGCCCCAGCATTTT. The variable domain in full, with the rest retrieved from reference TRBV11-2 and TRBJ1-5, is EAGVAQSPRYKIIEKRQSVAFWCNPISGHATLYWYQQILGQGPKLLIQFQNNGVVDDSQLPKDRFSAERLKGVDSTLKIQPAKLEDSAVYLCASSLVGSNQPQHFGDGTRLSIL.

The genes are TRBV11-2 and TRBJ2-1; a weak D match, TRBD1 (5 bases). Trimming stripped 1 base from V and 5 bases from J, with 12 bases between. CDR3 length equals 15 residues. Germline lookup yields CDR1 SGHAT and CDR2 FQNNGV. This chain's CDR3 is CASSLGQGTHNEQFF. The CDR3 DNA reads as TGTGCCAGCAGCTTAGGCCAGGGAACACACAATGAGCAGTTCTTC.

This clone showed up just once. V gene TRBV6-2 or TRBV6-3 combines with J gene TRBJ1-1; D is ambiguous. The CDR3 runs to 12 residues. V was pared by 4 bases and J by 7 bases, with 10 bases between. Germline CDR1 MNHEY, CDR2 SVGEGT. For the CDR3, the DNA is TGTGCCAGCAGTTTCGGGTTAGTTGAAGCTTTCTTT. Its translation is CASSFGLVEAFF.

The J gene is TRBJ1-2, the V gene TRBV28; weak D call: TRBD1 (6 bases). V was shortened by 2 bases and J by 6 bases, with 22 bases between the two germline ends. CDR3 length: 17 amino acids. Germline lookup yields CDR1 MDHEN and CDR2 SYDVKM. The CDR3 spells CASSLVPGLGAGNGYTF. The CDR3 coding sequence is TGTGCCAGCAGTTTAGTACCGGGTTTGGGGGCAGGGAATGGCTACACCTTC.

V is TRBV5-1 and J is TRBJ2-3, with D possibly being TRBD2 (5 bases). Trimming removed 0 bases from V and 2 bases from J, with 7 bases in between. Germline V gene lookup returns CDR1 SGHRS and CDR2 YFSETQ. CDR3 length equals 14 residues. The CDR3 sequence: CASSLAGITDTQYF. The CDR3 DNA is TGCGCCAGCAGCTTGGCCGGGATCACAGATACGCAGTATTTT.

This clone appeared a few times. The chain is built from TRBV30 and TRBJ1-3, with D possibly being TRBD1 (6 bases). This CDR3 contains 12 residues. Germline-derived CDR1 and CDR2 are GTSNPN and SVGIG (reference sequence). Trimming shortened V by 8 bases and J by 1 base, and 9 bases separated the two germline ends. CDR3 DNA: TGTGCCGGGGACACGTCTGGAAACACCATATATTTT. Its translation is CAGDTSGNTIYF.

V and J are TRBV6-1 and TRBJ1-1, with 8 bases fitting TRBD1. This CDR3 spans 14 amino acids. Germline values: CDR1 MNHNS, CDR2 SASEGT. V was clipped by 3 bases and J by 8 bases; unmatched bases: 8. The CDR3: CASSEDRVRPEAFF. The CDR3 nucleotides are TGTGCCAGCAGTGAGGACAGGGTTCGCCCCGAAGCTTTCTTT.